This is a list of T cell receptor beta chains from one sample in a study of blood T cell repertoires in COVID-19. Clones were read by immunoSEQ multiplex PCR, and TCRdb kept only the in-frame ones, dropping some. The data hold hundreds of thousands of clones, with 87% observed a single time. Sequencing was carried out using peripheral blood. All receptors derive from a man between 60 and 70 years old who had recovered from COVID-19. Each CDR3 is given with its conserved first and last residue. The D gene is left open where the match is weak. Rows give clone size only sometimes, using once, few, many, or a class for an expanded clone.

TRBJ2-7	TRBD1	TRBV5-8	13	few	CASSHRGTYEQYF	TGTGCCAGCAGCCACAGGGGGACCTACGAGCAGTACTTC
TRBJ2-1	-	TRBV29-1	16	once	CSVGTYGGSSYNEQFF	TGCAGCGTCGGCACCTACGGGGGAAGCTCCTACAATGAGCAGTTCTTC
TRBJ2-3	TRBD1	TRBV5-1	15	-	CASSFTGGPADTQYF	TGCGCCAGCAGCTTCACAGGGGGTCCCGCAGATACGCAGTATTTT
TRBJ1-5	TRBD1	TRBV6-5	15	once	CASSDGTVDNQPQHF	TGTGCCAGCAGCGATGGGACAGTGGACAATCAGCCCCAGCATTTT
TRBJ2-1	TRBD1	TRBV20-1	11	-	CSASGGGEQFF	TGCAGTGCTTCAGGGGGCGGCGAGCAGTTCTTC
TRBJ1-2	TRBD1	TRBV24-1	15	-	CATSVGTGYSNGYTF	TGTGCCACCAGTGTGGGGACAGGGTATAGCAATGGCTACACCTTC
TRBJ2-3	-	TRBV6-5	14	-	CASSRQDATDTQYF	TGTGCCAGCAGTCGACAGGACGCCACAGATACGCAGTATTTT
TRBJ2-2	TRBD1	TRBV6-4	14	-	CASSKRQGPGELFF	TGTGCCAGCAGTAAACGACAGGGGCCCGGGGAGCTGTTTTTT
TRBJ1-5	TRBD1	TRBV12-5	16	-	CASGGQGANVNQPQHF	TGTGCTAGTGGCGGACAGGGGGCGAATGTTAATCAGCCCCAGCATTTT
TRBJ1-1	-	TRBV5-1	15	-	CASSLPGLLNTEAFF	TGCGCCAGCAGCTTGCCGGGACTACTGAACACTGAAGCTTTCTTT
TRBJ1-2	-	TRBV5-8	14	-	CASSLLSGPNGYTF	TGTGCCAGCAGCTTATTGTCAGGGCCGAATGGCTACACCTTC
TRBJ1-3	-	TRBV5-1	17	-	CASSPLPPQGFGNTIYF	TGCGCCAGCAGCCCCCTGCCCCCCCAGGGATTTGGAAACACCATATATTTT
TRBJ2-5	-	TRBV30	12	once	CAWSVLFEVQYF	TGTGCCTGGAGTGTACTATTCGAGGTCCAGTACTTC